These 27 T cell receptor beta chains originate from one sample sequenced in a study of regulatory T cells in long-lasting Graves disease. Specified time point: newly diagnosed GD, antithyroid drugs for less than 3 months. The TCR library used RNA extracted from PBMCs. Building of the TCR beta libraries involved iRepertoire HTBI primers and Arm-PCR of CDR3 regions. TCRdb reanalysed the multiplex PCR reads using MiXCR and keeps one entry per CDR3 protein. The table lists 450,000 to 600,000 distinct CDR3 sequences, roughly 14% of them singletons. These data were also filed under a second study, of T cells in Graves' hyperthyroidism and ophthalmopathy.

This material consisted of peripheral blood mononuclear cells (PBMCs), taken at new diagnosis, from a patient treated with antithyroid drugs. The receptors shown here come from a man aged 25 to 40 with Graves disease.

This chain uses TRBV6-1 with TRBJ2-1, with D perhaps TRBD1 (6 bases). This CDR3 is 12 amino acids long. Between the trimmed V and J ends, which lost 3 bases and 8 bases, there was a span of 8 bases. Germline CDR1 MNHNS, CDR2 SASEGT. This CDR3 reads CASSDQGYEQFF. CDR3 nucleotides: TGTGCCAGCAGTGATCAGGGGTATGAGCAGTTCTTC.

This clonotype has a count of ten or more. The chain uses TRBV12-3 or TRBV12-4 and TRBJ2-7; D may be TRBD1 or TRBD2 (6 bases each). V was trimmed by 2 bases and J by 7 bases, leaving 18 bases between them. The CDR3 consists of 15 residues. The CDR3 DNA sequence: TGTGCCAGCAGTTTAAGGGGGGTGCTTAGGGAAGAGCAGTACTTC. Residues: CASSLRGVLREEQYF.

This chain links TRBV12-3 or TRBV12-4 with TRBJ2-1; D gene uncertain. Trimming left V 7 bases short and J 7 bases short, with 17 bases between. This CDR3 is built from 14 residues. DNA for the CDR3: TGTGCCAGCAAGGAGACCAGTATGGTGAATGAGCAGTTCTTC. It is translated as CASKETSMVNEQFF.

At least ten counts were recorded for this clonotype. V gene TRBV6-2 or TRBV6-3 combines with J gene TRBJ2-5; D tentatively fits TRBD1 or TRBD2 (5 bases each). Germline assignment: CDR1 MNHEY and CDR2 SVGEGT. The V end lost 4 bases, the J end lost 7 bases, and 16 bases lay between the germline ends. CDR3 length equals 14 residues. The DNA for the CDR3 is TGTGCCAGCAGTTGGACCCGGGACCTGTCGACCCAGTACTTC. This codes for CASSWTRDLSTQYF.

This clonotype was found many times. The chain links TRBV29-1 to TRBJ1-2; TRBD1 matches 10 bases. V shed 3 bases, J shed 4 bases, and the junction held 2 bases outside the gene matches. The CDR3 consists of 13 residues. Germline V gene sequence: CDR1 SQVTM, CDR2 ANQGSEA. CDR3 in amino acids: CSVERDRGYGYTF. The CDR3 region has the DNA TGCAGCGTTGAGAGGGACAGGGGCTATGGCTACACCTTC.

This clonotype appeared many times. V and J are TRBV2 and TRBJ1-2; D perhaps matches TRBD1 (5 bases). The germline V gene has CDR1 SNHLY and CDR2 FYNNEI. The CDR3 sequence is 14 residues long. Trimming removed 9 bases from V and 4 bases from J, with 18 bases in between. Here the CDR3 DNA reads TGTGCCAGGCGGTCGGACACACGTTCCTATGGCTACACCTTC. Its protein is CARRSDTRSYGYTF. The full variable domain, with the rest looked up from reference TRBV2 and TRBJ1-2, is EPEVTQTPSHQVTQMGQEVILRCVPISNHLYFYWYRQILGQKVEFLVSFYNNEISEKSEIFDDQFSVERPDGSNFTLKIRSTKLEDSAMYFCARRSDTRSYGYTFGSGTRLTVV.

On this clonotype itself: A read error likely explains this, since a far larger clone differs by one base. The chain recombines TRBV6-4 with TRBJ1-1; 9 bases are shared with TRBD1. In germline, CDR1 is MRHNA, CDR2 SNTAGT. The length of the CDR3 is 16 residues. CDR3: CASSGYGTGPNTQAFF. The CDR3 coding sequence is TGTGCCAGCAGTGGTTATGGGACAGGGCCAAACACTCAAGCTTTCTTT.

V usage is TRBV5-1 and J usage is TRBJ1-3; D ambiguous. Trimming took off 0 bases at V and 0 bases at J, with 13 bases between the two ends. The CDR3 extends over 17 amino acids. Germline CDR1 and CDR2: SGHRS and YFSETQ. In nucleotides, the CDR3 is TGCGCCAGCAGCTTGGGCCCCGGCAGACTCTCTGGAAACACCATATATTTT. Protein: CASSLGPGRLSGNTIYF.

This clonotype was picked up many times. The chain carries TRBV11-1 and TRBJ2-1, with D uncertain. CDR1 SGHAT and CDR2 FQDESV come from the germline V gene (reference sequence). Trimming took 5 bases from V and 7 from J, leaving 12 bases between them. The CDR3 is 13 residues long. CDR3 sequence (DNA): TGTGCCAGCAGCCCTCTCTTTAAAAATGAGCAGTTCTTC. Its protein is CASSPLFKNEQFF. Complete variable domain (other parts from reference TRBV11-1 and TRBJ2-1): EAEVAQSPRYKITEKSQAVAFWCDPISGHATLYWYRQILGQGPELLVQFQDESVVDDSQLPKDRFSAERLKGVDSTLKIQPAELGDSAMYLCASSPLFKNEQFFGPGTRLTVL.

This clonotype was counted between two and nine times. This chain connects TRBV19 to TRBJ2-7; the D gene is possibly TRBD1 (5 bases). V was clipped by 4 bases and J by 2 bases, with 9 bases between them. The length of the CDR3 is 13 residues. CDR1 is LNHDA and CDR2 is SQIVND in the germline V gene (reference sequence). CDR3 sequence reads: CASSNRQAYEQYF. Written as DNA, the CDR3 is TGTGCCAGTAGTAACAGGCAAGCCTACGAGCAGTACTTC. The complete variable domain, with remaining parts taken from reference TRBV19 and TRBJ2-7, reads DGGITQSPKYLFRKEGQNVTLSCEQNLNHDAMYWYRQDPGQGLRLIYYSQIVNDFQKGDIAEGYSVSREKKESFPLTVTSAQKNPTAFYLCASSNRQAYEQYFGPGTRLTVT.

This chain uses TRBV18 with TRBJ2-1, with 8 bases aligning to TRBD1. V dropped 9 bases and J dropped 4; count of bases not matched to a gene: 11. Per the germline V gene, CDR1 is KGHSH and CDR2 is LQKENI. This CDR3 spans 15 amino acids. CDR3 coding DNA: TGTGCCAGTCAAACCCGGGACAGGCGATACAATGAGCAGTTCTTC. It yields the protein CASQTRDRRYNEQFF.

This clonotype was seen at least ten times. This chain joins TRBV7-9 and TRBJ1-2, with TRBD1 identical over 7 bases. V lost 5 bases and J lost 6; bases outside the gene matches: 6. CDR1 SEHNR and CDR2 FQNEAQ come from the germline V gene (reference sequence). CDR3 length: 13 amino acids. The CDR3 DNA reads TGTGCCAGCAGCCTAACAGGGGAGGATGGCTACACCTTC. It codes for CASSLTGEDGYTF. The full variable domain, its missing parts supplied by reference TRBV7-9 and TRBJ1-2, is DTGVSQNPRHKITKRGQNVTFRCDPISEHNRLYWYRQTLGQGPEFLTYFQNEAQLEKSRLLSDRFSAERPKGSFSTLEIQRTEQGDSAMYLCASSLTGEDGYTFGSGTRLTVV.

This clonotype was seen more than once but under ten times. At one end, the junction sequence differs from germline, possibly due to a read error. This rearrangement joins TRBV5-1 to TRBJ2-7, with D tentatively TRBD1 (5 bases). This CDR3 region has 14 residues. Germline V gene data show CDR1 as SGHRS and CDR2 as YFSETQ. The CDR3 nucleotides read TGTGCCAGCAGTCCGGCGGACACATCCTACGAGCAGTACTTC. Protein: CASSPADTSYEQYF.

With regard to this clonotype: This may be a read error: a much more frequent sequence differs by one nucleotide. The V call is TRBV12-5, the J call TRBJ2-7, with 12 bases that match TRBD2. This CDR3 has 15 residues. CDR1 is LGHNT and CDR2 is FRNRAP in the germline V gene. The CDR3 loop is CASGSGLAGIYEHYF. CDR3 sequence (DNA): TGTGCTAGTGGTTCCGGACTAGCGGGAATCTACGAGCATTACTTC.

V is TRBV20-1 and J is TRBJ2-1, with D perhaps matching TRBD1 (5 bases). Germline V gene lookup returns CDR1 DFQATT and CDR2 SNEGSKA (reference sequence). The CDR3 extends over 13 amino acids. V lost 0 bases to trimming and J lost 3 bases, with 6 bases between them. Here the CDR3 DNA reads TGCAGTGCTAGAGACAGGGACTACAATGAGCAGTTCTTC. Its translation: CSARDRDYNEQFF.

This clonotype came up a few times. The chain couples TRBV29-1 to TRBJ2-7, with 12 bases matching TRBD2. V lost 2 bases and J lost 8; bases outside the gene matches: 4. CDR3 length equals 13 residues. From germline, CDR1 is SQVTM and CDR2 ANQGSEA. The CDR3 DNA is TGCAGCGTTGAACGGGGACTAGCGGGCCAGCAGTACTTC. It translates to CSVERGLAGQQYF.

This clonotype was counted many times. The chain recombines TRBV19 with TRBJ1-1; D remains unclear. The V and J ends lost 4 bases and 8 bases respectively, with 14 bases between them. CDR3 size: 13 residues. Per germline, CDR1 LNHDA and CDR2 SQIVND (reference sequence). The CDR3 bases are TGTGCCAGTAGTACCTTAGACCTCCCGGAAGCTTTCTTT. Its translation is CASSTLDLPEAFF.

The rearrangement links TRBV20-1 to TRBJ1-1; TRBD1 matches 10 bases. Germline trimming cut 0 bases from V and 11 bases from J; bases unmatched to any gene: 3. The CDR3 covers 12 residues. CDR1 and CDR2 from the germline V gene are DFQATT and SNEGSKA (reference sequence). CDR3 sequence: CSARERDRGAFF. CDR3 coding DNA: TGCAGTGCTAGAGAAAGGGACAGGGGCGCTTTCTTT.

This clonotype was detected ten times or more. This CDR3 is CSVEFLGTYNEQFF. The CDR3 bases are TGCAGCGTTGAGTTCCTGGGGACCTACAATGAGCAGTTCTTC. The chain uses TRBV29-1 and TRBJ2-1; D not certain. Germline loops: CDR1 SQVTM, CDR2 ANQGSEA. The CDR3 covers 14 residues. V lost 3 bases, J lost 2 bases, and 11 bases lay in between.

V and J are TRBV5-1 and TRBJ2-7, with D perhaps TRBD1 (5 bases). The CDR3 sequence is 13 residues long. Trimming took 3 bases from V and 2 from J, leaving 9 bases between them. Germline-derived CDR1 and CDR2 are SGHRS and YFSETQ. CDR3 in amino acids: CASSSGRAYEQYF. The CDR3 DNA reads as TGCGCCAGCAGCTCTGGCAGGGCCTACGAGCAGTACTTC.

As concerns this clonotype: One end of the junction fails to match germline, which may point to a read error. The V and J genes are TRBV18 and TRBJ2-5; the D is unclear. Germline CDR1 reads KGHSH; CDR2 reads LQKENI. The CDR3 is 11 amino acids. CDR3 in amino acids: CASSPREIQYF. The CDR3 DNA reads TGTGCCAGCTCACCACGAGAGATCCAGTACTTC.

This clonotype was observed many times. This chain connects TRBV11-2 to TRBJ2-1; D is unclear. The CDR3 runs to 14 residues. Germline CDR1 and CDR2: SGHAT and FQNNGV. The germline V and J ends were trimmed by 5 bases and 4 bases, with 12 bases remaining between them. CDR3 coding DNA: TGTGCCAGCAGCCCCAAAAATGGGTACAATGAGCAGTTCTTC. Amino acids: CASSPKNGYNEQFF.

This clonotype was seen repeatedly, ten times or more. Compared with germline, one end of the junction differs, possibly owing to a read error. The chain uses TRBV2 and TRBJ1-3; 7 bases align to TRBD1. Germline V CDR1 and CDR2: SNHLY, FYNNEI. This CDR3 region has 14 residues. The CDR3 region is CASSPGTAGNTIYF. CDR3 in DNA: TGCGCCAGCAGCCCCGGGACAGCTGGAAACACCATATATTTT.

This clonotype occurred many times. This chain joins TRBV30 and TRBJ2-1, with 11 bases matching TRBD2. V was clipped by 6 bases and J by 13 bases; unmatched bases: 5. Germline CDR1 GTSNPN, CDR2 SVGIG (reference sequence). The CDR3 runs to 11 residues. The CDR3 loop is CACNSGRGQFF. The CDR3 DNA reads as TGTGCCTGTAATAGCGGGAGGGGACAGTTCTTC.

This clonotype has just a few counts. Germline and junction disagree at one end, which may indicate a read error. The chain joins TRBV4-1 to TRBJ1-2; D is ambiguous. The germline V gene has CDR1 MGHRA and CDR2 YSYEKL. The CDR3 has 12 residues. The CDR3 region is CANSQVNYGYTF. The DNA of the CDR3 is TGCGCCAACAGCCAAGTTAACTATGGCTACACCTTC.

The sample holds many counts of this clonotype. This sequence joins TRBV2 and TRBJ2-7; tentatively, D is TRBD1 (5 bases). The CDR3 runs to 13 residues. V lost 6 bases, J lost 0 bases, and 9 bases lay in between. Germline-derived CDR1 and CDR2 are SNHLY and FYNNEI. The CDR3 loop reads CASRVGASYEQYF. The CDR3 DNA is TGTGCCAGCAGGGTAGGGGCCTCCTACGAGCAGTACTTC.

Many counts were recorded for this clonotype. The chain links TRBV29-1 to TRBJ2-7, with 15 bases fitting TRBD2. Germline-derived CDR1 and CDR2 are SQVTM and ANQGSEA. This CDR3 has 14 amino acids. The trim removed 6 bases at V and 4 bases at J, leaving 4 bases unmatched. The CDR3 sequence: CSVHGTSGRYEQYF. CDR3 nucleotides: TGCAGCGTGCATGGGACTAGCGGGAGGTACGAGCAGTACTTC.